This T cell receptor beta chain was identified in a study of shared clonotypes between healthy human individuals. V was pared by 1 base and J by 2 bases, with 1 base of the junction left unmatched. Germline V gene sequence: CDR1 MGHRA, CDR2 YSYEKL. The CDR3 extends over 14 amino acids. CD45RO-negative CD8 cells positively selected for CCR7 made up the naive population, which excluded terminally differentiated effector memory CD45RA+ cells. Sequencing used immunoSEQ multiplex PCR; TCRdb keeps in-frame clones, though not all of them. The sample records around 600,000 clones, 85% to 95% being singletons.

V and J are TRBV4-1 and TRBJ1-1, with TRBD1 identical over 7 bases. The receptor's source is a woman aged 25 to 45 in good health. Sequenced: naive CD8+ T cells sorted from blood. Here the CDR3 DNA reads TGCGCCAGCAGCCAAGGGGACAGAAACACTGAAGCTTTCTTT. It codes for CASSQGDRNTEAFF.